These T cell receptor beta chains were read from a single sample in a study of cytomegalovirus exposure and HLA in healthy donors. Profiling relied on immunoSEQ multiplex PCR, and the TCRdb table lists in-frame clones only, not all of them. The sample shows approximately 140,000 clones, roughly 79% of them seen only once. The source material was PBMCs. The source is a male donor in good health and CMV-seronegative. Both conserved end residues are trimmed from each CDR3. Clone size appears in some rows only: once, few, many, or a class for an expanded clone.

clone_size: few; v_call: TRBV18; cdr3_aa: ASSPPHDRGRAPAF
clone_size: -; v_call: TRBV5-6; cdr3_aa: ASSRTSGGERETQY
clone_size: -; v_call: TRBV5-1; cdr3_aa: ASSLNGGTSTYEQY
clone_size: -; v_call: TRBV18; cdr3_aa: ASSPTADYEQY
clone_size: -; v_call: TRBV2; cdr3_aa: ASRREEKTQY
clone_size: -; v_call: TRBV5-1; cdr3_aa: ASSPDSISYNEQF
clone_size: -; v_call: TRBV29-1; cdr3_aa: SVERDRGRGYT
clone_size: -; v_call: TRBV6-5; cdr3_aa: ATEGVNTEAF
clone_size: -; v_call: TRBV5-1; cdr3_aa: ASYQGARSTEAF
clone_size: few; v_call: TRBV29-1; cdr3_aa: SVGLAGNYEQY
clone_size: -; v_call: TRBV5-1; cdr3_aa: ASSFDRVNQPQH
clone_size: -; v_call: TRBV7-9; cdr3_aa: ASRKEGSYNSYEQY
clone_size: -; v_call: TRBV18; cdr3_aa: ASSYAGGLQETQY
clone_size: -; v_call: TRBV2; cdr3_aa: ASSDRDRVYGYT
clone_size: -; v_call: TRBV9; cdr3_aa: ASSLPRGDTQY
clone_size: -; v_call: TRBV18; cdr3_aa: ASRLSGLNPFTDTQY
clone_size: -; v_call: TRBV6-1; cdr3_aa: ASSPTPATNEKLF
clone_size: -; v_call: TRBV30; cdr3_aa: AWSVSGGGQPQH
clone_size: few; v_call: TRBV19; cdr3_aa: ASRLSLNTEAF
clone_size: -; v_call: TRBV19; cdr3_aa: ATPFETGLAGSIQETQY
clone_size: once; v_call: TRBV6-5; cdr3_aa: ASSTTGVQPQH
clone_size: -; v_call: TRBV6-5; cdr3_aa: ASTLGVNQPQH
clone_size: -; v_call: TRBV28; cdr3_aa: ASSLTGEGGYT
clone_size: -; v_call: TRBV9; cdr3_aa: ASSPGTGSNQPQH